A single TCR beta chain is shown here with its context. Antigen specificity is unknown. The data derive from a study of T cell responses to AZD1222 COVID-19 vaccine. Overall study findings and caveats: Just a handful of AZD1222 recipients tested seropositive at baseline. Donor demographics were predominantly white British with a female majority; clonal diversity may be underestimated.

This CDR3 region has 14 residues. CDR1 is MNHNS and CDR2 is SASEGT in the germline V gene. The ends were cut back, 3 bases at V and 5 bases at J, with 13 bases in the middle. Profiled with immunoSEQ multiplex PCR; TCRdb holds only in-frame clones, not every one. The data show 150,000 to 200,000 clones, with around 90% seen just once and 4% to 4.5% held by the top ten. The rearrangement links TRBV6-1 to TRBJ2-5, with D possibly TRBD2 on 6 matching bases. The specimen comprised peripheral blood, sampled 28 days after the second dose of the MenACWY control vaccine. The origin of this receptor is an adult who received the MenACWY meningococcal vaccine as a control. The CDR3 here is CASSEMGGWETQYF. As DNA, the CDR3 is TGTGCCAGCAGTGAGATGGGGGGTTGGGAGACCCAGTACTTC.